The 26 T cell receptor beta chains below were found in one sample sequenced in a study of blood T cell repertoires in COVID-19. Sequenced by immunoSEQ multiplex PCR; TCRdb stores in-frame clones only, minus some. Among over 250,000 clones listed, approximately 86% were seen once. The sample consisted of PBMCs or T cells enriched from blood (not recorded which). The origin of the receptors is a woman aged 25 to 39 who had recovered from COVID-19.

The chain is built from TRBV28 and TRBJ1-1; no clear D gene. The CDR3 has 12 residues. Germline V gene data show CDR1 as MDHEN and CDR2 as SYDVKM. V lost 3 bases and J lost 3, with 5 bases in between. The CDR3 sequence is CASSFRYTEAFF. The CDR3, as DNA: TGTGCCAGCAGTTTCAGATACACTGAAGCTTTCTTT.

The V call is TRBV10-1, the J call TRBJ2-3; 8 bases are shared with TRBD1. Germline trimming cut 7 bases from V and 1 base from J; bases unmatched to any gene: 4. There are 14 residues in the CDR3. CDR1 is WNHNN and CDR2 is SYGVQD in the germline V gene (reference sequence). CDR3: CASNGTGRTDTQYF. CDR3 coding DNA: TGCGCCAGCAATGGGACAGGACGCACAGATACGCAGTATTTT.

The genes are TRBV7-3 and TRBJ1-1; possibly TRBD1 for D (6 bases). Germline CDR1 reads SGHTA; CDR2 reads FQGTGA. Between the trimmed V and J ends, which lost 5 bases and 4 bases, there was a span of 11 bases. This CDR3 is 13 amino acids long. The CDR3 region is CASSSTQGTEAFF. CDR3 DNA: TGTGCCAGCAGCAGCACACAGGGCACTGAAGCTTTCTTT.

V usage is TRBV10-1 and J usage is TRBJ2-1; 12 nucleotides agree with TRBD2. CDR1 and CDR2 (germline): WNHNN, SYGVQD (reference sequence). There are 19 residues in the CDR3. V lost 5 bases to trimming and J lost 3 bases; unmatched junction nucleotides: 14. The CDR3 DNA is TGCGCCAGCAGTCCTAGCGGGAGGGCCTCTCAAAGGGACTACAATGAGCAGTTCTTC. Its protein is CASSPSGRASQRDYNEQFF.

This chain uses TRBV27 with TRBJ2-5; no clear D gene. V was pared by 6 bases and J by 5 bases, with 13 bases between. Germline values: CDR1 MNHEY, CDR2 SMNVEV (reference sequence). This CDR3 has 13 residues. CDR3 protein: CASRPRLWETQYF. The DNA of the CDR3 is TGTGCCAGCAGACCCAGGCTTTGGGAGACCCAGTACTTC.

On this clone itself: Compared with germline, one end of the junction differs, possibly owing to a read error. The CDR3 sequence is CASTEKRTEAFF. CDR3 coding DNA: TGTGCCAGCACCGAAAAAAGGACTGAGGCTTTCTTT. The chain links TRBV28 to TRBJ1-1; D remains unclear. The germline V gene encodes CDR1 MDHEN and CDR2 SYDVKM. The CDR3 totals 12 residues.

This clone was observed a single time. The V call is TRBV30, the J call TRBJ1-1; possibly TRBD1 for D (6 bases). The CDR3 extends over 16 amino acids. Trimming cost V 0 bases and J 3 bases, with 17 bases left between them. Germline CDR1 GTSNPN, CDR2 SVGIG (reference sequence). CDR3 nucleotide sequence: TGTGCCTGGAGTGTTGGACAGACTTTCGGCGACACTGAAGCTTTCTTT. Translation gives CAWSVGQTFGDTEAFF.

This chain links TRBV5-4 with TRBJ2-2; tentatively, D is TRBD1 (5 bases). CDR1 is SGHNT, CDR2 YYREEE, per germline (reference sequence). The CDR3 runs to 15 residues. V was cut by 4 bases and J by 4 bases, with 14 bases left in between. In DNA, the CDR3 is TGTGCCAGCAGCCCCCAGGGATTGGGCACCGGGGAGCTGTTTTTT. Its protein product is CASSPQGLGTGELFF.

V gene TRBV5-1 combines with J gene TRBJ1-1; a weak D match, TRBD1 (6 bases). Trimming removed 3 bases from V and 0 bases from J, with 24 bases in between. The germline V gene has CDR1 SGHRS and CDR2 YFSETQ. The length of the CDR3 is 19 residues. CDR3 in DNA: TGCGCCAGCAGCTCCAACATTTTGCGCCGGACAGCCATGAACACTGAAGCTTTCTTT. It specifies CASSSNILRRTAMNTEAFF.

The chain combines TRBV4-3 with TRBJ2-7; 7 bases align to TRBD1. Losses at the gene ends were 0 bases for V and 4 bases for J; bases not matched to a gene: 9. The CDR3 runs to 16 residues. Germline V CDR1 and CDR2: LGHNA, YSLEER. Written as DNA, the CDR3 is TGCGCCAGCAGCCAAGAGGCATGGGACAGCAATTACGAGCAGTACTTC. Translation: CASSQEAWDSNYEQYF.

V gene TRBV18 combines with J gene TRBJ2-2, with 12 bases lining up with TRBD2. This CDR3 comprises 17 residues. Germline assignment: CDR1 KGHSH and CDR2 LQKENI. J gave up 5 bases and V 2 bases, and 6 bases lay outside the gene matches. CDR3 in DNA: TGTGCCAGCTCACCAGCCGGACTAGCGGGAAGGACCGGGGAGCTGTTTTTT. It yields the protein CASSPAGLAGRTGELFF.

This sequence joins TRBV6-6 and TRBJ2-7; 12 nucleotides agree with TRBD2. The junction had 8 bases not matched to a gene; V was cut back by 5 bases and J by 0 bases. This CDR3 has 17 amino acids. Germline V lookup: CDR1 MNHNY, CDR2 SVGAGI (reference sequence). CDR3 nucleotides: TGTGCCAGCAGTCCGAGACTAGCGGGAGCCCTCTCCTACGAGCAGTACTTC. Encoded protein: CASSPRLAGALSYEQYF.

V gene TRBV12-3 or TRBV12-4 combines with J gene TRBJ2-3; the D is unclear. The CDR3 length is 13 residues. V was cut by 8 bases and J by 4 bases, with 13 bases left in between. In DNA, the CDR3 is TGTGCCAGCCAAAAGAGAGGCCCAGATACGCAGTATTTT. This gives the protein CASQKRGPDTQYF.

The gene calls are TRBV11-2 and TRBJ2-1; TRBD2 matches at 14 bases. CDR3 length: 13 amino acids. Germline CDR1 is SGHAT and CDR2 is FQNNGV. V gave up 1 base and J gave up 14 bases; unmatched junction bases: 1. This CDR3 reads CASSLGTSGGKFF. The CDR3 region has the DNA TGTGCCAGCAGCTTAGGGACTAGCGGGGGGAAGTTCTTC. The full variable domain, rest sourced from reference TRBV11-2 and TRBJ2-1, is EAGVAQSPRYKIIEKRQSVAFWCNPISGHATLYWYQQILGQGPKLLIQFQNNGVVDDSQLPKDRFSAERLKGVDSTLKIQPAKLEDSAVYLCASSLGTSGGKFFGPGTRLTVL.

J is TRBJ1-2 and V is TRBV27; D uncertain. Germline assignment: CDR1 MNHEY and CDR2 SMNVEV (reference sequence). Trimming removed 5 bases at V and 4 bases at J, with 8 bases between. This CDR3 contains 12 residues. The CDR3 spells CASSPRGYGYTF. CDR3 bases: TGTGCCAGCAGTCCCCGGGGCTATGGCTACACCTTC.

The rearrangement joins TRBV5-6 to TRBJ2-1; no firm D call. The CDR3 contains 16 residues. Per the germline V gene, CDR1 is SGHDT and CDR2 is YYEEEE. Trimming removed 0 bases from V and 3 bases from J, with 13 bases in between. The CDR3 nucleotides read TGTGCCAGCAGCTTGGCCAATCCGACTGACTACAATGAGCAGTTCTTC. It codes for CASSLANPTDYNEQFF.

V and J are TRBV5-4 and TRBJ2-2; 8 nucleotides align to TRBD2. CDR3 length: 14 amino acids. CDR1 SGHNT and CDR2 YYREEE come from the germline V gene (reference sequence). V was pared by 4 bases and J by 8 bases, with 7 bases of the junction left unmatched. Here the CDR3 reads CASSPRAGAGELFF. CDR3 nucleotides: TGTGCCAGCAGCCCCCGAGCGGGAGCTGGGGAGCTGTTTTTT.

The chain joins TRBV7-9 to TRBJ1-1, with a possible D match to TRBD1 (5 bases). Trimming cost V 8 bases and J 5 bases, with 12 bases left between them. CDR1 is SEHNR, CDR2 FQNEAQ, per germline (reference sequence). This CDR3 has 12 amino acids. CDR3: CASGGGKTEAFF. Written as DNA, the CDR3 is TGTGCCAGCGGGGGGGGAAAGACTGAAGCTTTCTTT.

The chain links TRBV28 to TRBJ1-5; D not resolved. The CDR3 extends over 17 amino acids. V was cut by 6 bases and J by 2 bases, with 20 bases left in between. From germline, CDR1 is MDHEN and CDR2 SYDVKM. CDR3 in DNA: TGTGCCAGCAGACAGACTGGAGGGCGCGGGGGCAATCAGCCCCAGCATTTT. Amino acids: CASRQTGGRGGNQPQHF.

The rearrangement links TRBV30 to TRBJ1-1; D not certain. Germline V gene lookup returns CDR1 GTSNPN and CDR2 SVGIG (reference sequence). V was trimmed by 1 base and J by 2 bases, leaving 11 bases between them. This CDR3 has 14 amino acids. CDR3 residues: CAWSALGINTEAFF. The CDR3 bases are TGTGCCTGGAGTGCCCTCGGTATCAACACTGAAGCTTTCTTT.

V usage is TRBV7-8 and J usage is TRBJ2-3; D remains unclear. Germline V gives CDR1 SGHVS, CDR2 FQNEAQ. This CDR3 spans 15 amino acids. The ends were cut back, 5 bases at V and 1 base at J, with 13 bases in the middle. In nucleotides, the CDR3 is TGTGCCAGCAGCCAAGTTGCTACAGGCACAGATACGCAGTATTTT. This encodes CASSQVATGTDTQYF.

This clone appeared a few times. V gene TRBV27 combines with J gene TRBJ1-5; a weak D match, TRBD1 (6 bases). Germline-derived CDR1 and CDR2 are MNHEY and SMNVEV (reference sequence). V was pared by 5 bases and J by 7 bases, with 15 bases between. CDR3 size: 14 residues. This chain's CDR3 is CASSAQGGGQPQHF. In DNA form, the CDR3 reads TGTGCCAGCAGTGCACAGGGAGGGGGGCAGCCCCAGCATTTT.

The chain joins TRBV28 to TRBJ2-7; D call uncertain. Trimming stripped 3 bases from V and 7 bases from J, with 4 bases between. Per the germline V gene, CDR1 is MDHEN and CDR2 is SYDVKM. This CDR3 is 10 amino acids long. The CDR3 region is CASSFQEQYF. DNA of the CDR3: TGTGCCAGCAGTTTTCAAGAGCAGTACTTC. Variable domain in full (rest from reference TRBV28 and TRBJ2-7): DVKVTQSSRYLVKRTGEKVFLECVQDMDHENMFWYRQDPGLGLRLIYFSYDVKMKEKGDIPEGYSVSREKKERFSLILESASTNQTSMYLCASSFQEQYFGPGTRLTVT.

The V gene is TRBV4-1, the J gene TRBJ1-5; D ambiguous. This CDR3 is 13 amino acids long. The germline V gene encodes CDR1 MGHRA and CDR2 YSYEKL. Between the trimmed V and J ends, which lost 0 bases and 5 bases, there was a span of 5 bases. This CDR3 is CASSQEEDQPQHF. CDR3 DNA: TGCGCCAGCAGCCAAGAGGAGGATCAGCCCCAGCATTTT.

V is TRBV27 and J is TRBJ1-4; perhaps TRBD1 as D (6 bases). Trimming left V 2 bases short and J 7 bases short, with 17 bases between. Germline CDR1 is MNHEY and CDR2 is SMNVEV (reference sequence). The CDR3 has 16 residues. CDR3 in amino acids: CASSLRGDLRGEKLFF. In DNA form, the CDR3 reads TGTGCCAGCAGTTTACGGGGCGACCTCAGGGGTGAAAAACTGTTTTTT. The complete variable domain, with remaining parts taken from reference TRBV27 and TRBJ1-4, reads EAQVTQNPRYLITVTGKKLTVTCSQNMNHEYMSWYRQDPGLGLRQIYYSMNVEVTDKGDVPEGYKVSRKEKRNFPLILESPSPNQTSLYFCASSLRGDLRGEKLFFGSGTQLSVL.

This clone occurred once. The chain is built from TRBV9 and TRBJ2-5, with D possibly matching TRBD2 (6 bases). V lost 4 bases to trimming and J lost 1 base, with 17 bases between them. CDR1 SGDLS and CDR2 YYNGEE come from the germline V gene. The CDR3 runs 16 residues. This CDR3 reads CASSTTGLRSQETQYF. For the CDR3, the DNA is TGTGCCAGCAGCACTACGGGACTGAGGTCCCAAGAGACCCAGTACTTC. Combining the CDR3 with reference TRBV9 and TRBJ2-5 gives the whole variable domain DSGVTQTPKHLITATGQRVTLRCSPRSGDLSVYWYQQSLDQGLQFLIQYYNGEERAKGNILERFSAQQFPDLHSELNLSSLELGDSALYFCASSTTGLRSQETQYFGPGTRLLVL.